This T cell receptor (beta chain) came from a study of identical twins. Deletions cut 0 bases from V and 0 bases from J, with 2 bases between. CDR1 and CDR2 (germline): KGHSH, LQKENI. There are 14 residues in the CDR3. In regard to this clonotype: Its antigen is undetermined.

In TCRdb, the 5' RACE reads were re-called with MiXCR into one record per CDR3 protein. The sample has fewer than 250,000 distinct CDR3 sequences, approximately 7% seen once. Study-level results: Diverse VJ usage suggested most zero-insertion clonotypes were not invariant T cells. There was more out-of-frame TCR alpha sharing in monozygotic twins than models estimated. Fewer insertions characterized abundant cord blood beta clonotypes, whereas memory repertoires showed none.

The same sample was also used in a study of yellow fever vaccine responses in identical twins.

Sequences were obtained from memory (CD45RO+) T cells sorted from blood. This TCR was sampled from a woman younger than 30 in good health. This chain uses TRBV18 with TRBJ2-2; D is unclear. The CDR3 protein is CASSPPTNTGELFF. The DNA of the CDR3 is TGTGCCAGCTCACCACCGACGAACACCGGGGAGCTGTTTTTT.